The entry below gives a single TCR beta chain sequence along with its context. These data originate in a study of T-cell memory formation after mild COVID-19. In TCRdb, the 5' RACE reads were re-called with MiXCR into one record per CDR3 protein. The top ten hold 20% to 25% of the sample, which has about 340,000 distinct CDR3 sequences, around a sixth seen once. The sequenced material came from PBMCs or a T cell subset sorted from them (not recorded which). This clonotype was obtained from a man aged 18-30 years who had mild COVID-19 (a few samples of this study predate the infection). Cell type and time point are not known.

CDR3 loop: CASSFGTGSEQYV. DNA of the CDR3: TGTGCCAGCAGCTTCGGGACAGGGTCCGAGCAGTACGTC. The chain is built from TRBV5-6 and TRBJ2-7; 9 bases align to TRBD1. J gave up 6 bases and V 2 bases, and 3 bases lay outside the gene matches. The CDR3 has 13 residues. Germline CDR1 SGHDT, CDR2 YYEEEE.